The 5 T cell receptor beta chains given below trace back to one sample, sequenced in a study of T cells in Graves' hyperthyroidism and ophthalmopathy. There were TCR beta CDR3 regions amplified from RNA transcripts. An initial round of RT-PCR targeting the TCR CDR3 relied on the HTBI primer set. Using its own MiXCR run on the multiplex PCR reads, TCRdb lists one record per CDR3 protein. The profile shows about 700,000 distinct CDR3 sequences, just under 45% of them singletons. The sequenced sample was peripheral blood or thyroid tissue (not recorded which). The receptor set was obtained from an adult man with Graves' disease, either hyperthyroidism or ophthalmopathy (not recorded which).

The chain uses TRBV7-6 and TRBJ1-5, with 7 bases aligning to TRBD1. This CDR3 comprises 17 residues. The V and J ends lost 1 base and 6 bases, in that order; junction bases with no gene match: 12. Per germline, CDR1 SGHVS and CDR2 FNYEAQ. CDR3 nucleotide sequence: TGTGCCAGCAGCTTAGGACAGGGACATCAACTGGGTCAGCCCCAGCATTTT. Translated, it gives CASSLGQGHQLGQPQHF.

On this clonotype itself: An end of the junction does not agree with germline; a read error may underlie this. The V and J genes are TRBV11-1 and TRBJ2-7; D is uncertain. The CDR3 loop spans 13 amino acids. Germline V CDR1 and CDR2: SGHAT, FQDESV (reference sequence). Here the CDR3 DNA reads TGCGCCAGCAGCTTCCGGGTCGCCTACGAGCAGTACTTC. This gives the protein CASSFRVAYEQYF. Together with reference TRBV11-1 and TRBJ2-7, the CDR3 gives the full variable domain: EAEVAQSPRYKITEKSQAVAFWCDPISGHATLYWYRQILGQGPELLVQFQDESVVDDSQLPKDRFSAERLKGVDSTLKIQPAELGDSAMYLCASSFRVAYEQYFGPGTRLTVT.

V gene TRBV20-1 combines with J gene TRBJ1-5; D is perhaps TRBD1 (5 bases). Germline assignment: CDR1 DFQATT and CDR2 SNEGSKA (reference sequence). The V gene lost 0 bases and the J gene lost 5 bases, with 8 bases spanning the gap. The CDR3 has 13 residues. Written as DNA, the CDR3 is TGCAGTGCTAGAGATCAGGGCGATCAGCCCCAGCATTTT. It encodes CSARDQGDQPQHF.

The chain couples TRBV5-8 to TRBJ1-5; no firm D call. Trimming pared 4 bases from V and 0 bases from J, leaving 8 bases between. Per germline, CDR1 SGHTS and CDR2 YDEGEE. The CDR3 has 14 amino acids. In DNA form, the CDR3 reads TGTGCCAGCAGCGAAGGATATAGCAATCAGCCCCAGCATTTT. Residues: CASSEGYSNQPQHF.

Many counts were recorded for this clonotype. The chain is built from TRBV29-1 and TRBJ1-1; no clear D gene. Germline V gene data show CDR1 as SQVTM and CDR2 as ANQGSEA. Trimming cost V 4 bases and J 0 bases, with 3 bases left between them. The CDR3 runs 11 residues. The CDR3 coding sequence is TGCAGCGTTGCTATGAACACTGAAGCTTTCTTT. It translates to CSVAMNTEAFF.